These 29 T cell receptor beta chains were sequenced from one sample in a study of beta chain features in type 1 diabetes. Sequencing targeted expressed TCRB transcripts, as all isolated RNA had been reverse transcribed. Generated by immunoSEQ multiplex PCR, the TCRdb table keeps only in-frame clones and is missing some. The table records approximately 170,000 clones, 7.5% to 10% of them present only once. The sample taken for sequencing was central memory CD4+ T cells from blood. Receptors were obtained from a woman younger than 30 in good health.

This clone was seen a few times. CDR3 sequence (DNA): TGTGCCAGCTCACCCATAGCGGGAGTGGCGGATACGCAGTATTTT. Amino acid sequence: CASSPIAGVADTQYF. J is TRBJ2-3 and V is TRBV18, with 9 bases identical to TRBD2. This CDR3 contains 15 residues. Germline trimming cut 3 bases from V and 6 bases from J; bases unmatched to any gene: 7. The germline CDR1 and CDR2 sequences are KGHSH and LQKENI.

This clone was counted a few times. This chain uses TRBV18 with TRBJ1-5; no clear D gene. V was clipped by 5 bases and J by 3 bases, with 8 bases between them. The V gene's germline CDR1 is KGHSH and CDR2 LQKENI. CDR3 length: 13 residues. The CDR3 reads CASSGQINQPQHF. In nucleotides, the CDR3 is TGTGCCAGCTCAGGGCAGATCAATCAGCCCCAGCATTTT.

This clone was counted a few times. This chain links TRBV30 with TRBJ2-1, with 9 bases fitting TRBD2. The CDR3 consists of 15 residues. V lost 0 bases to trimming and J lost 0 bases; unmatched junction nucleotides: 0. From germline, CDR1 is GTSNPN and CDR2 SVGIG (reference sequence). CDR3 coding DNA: TGTGCCTGGAGTGTACTAGCGGGCTCCTACAATGAGCAGTTCTTC. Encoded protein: CAWSVLAGSYNEQFF.

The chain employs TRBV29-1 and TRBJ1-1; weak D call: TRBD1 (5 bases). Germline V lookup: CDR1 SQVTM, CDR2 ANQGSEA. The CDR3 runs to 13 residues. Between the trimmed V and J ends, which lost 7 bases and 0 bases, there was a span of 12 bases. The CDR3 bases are TGCAGCGCTGGGACTCCCATGAACACTGAAGCTTTCTTT. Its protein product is CSAGTPMNTEAFF.

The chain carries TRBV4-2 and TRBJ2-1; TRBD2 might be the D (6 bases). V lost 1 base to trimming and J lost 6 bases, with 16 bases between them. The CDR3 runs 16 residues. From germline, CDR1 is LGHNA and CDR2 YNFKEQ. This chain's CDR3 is CASSQALNDGGNEQFF. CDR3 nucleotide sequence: TGTGCCAGCAGCCAAGCTTTGAATGACGGGGGCAATGAGCAGTTCTTC.

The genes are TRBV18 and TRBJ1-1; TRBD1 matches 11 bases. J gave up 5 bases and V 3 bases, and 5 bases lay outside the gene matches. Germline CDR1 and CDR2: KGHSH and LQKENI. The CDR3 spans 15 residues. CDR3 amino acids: CASSPQGTGGTEAFF. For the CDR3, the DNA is TGTGCCAGCTCACCTCAGGGGACAGGGGGGACTGAAGCTTTCTTT.

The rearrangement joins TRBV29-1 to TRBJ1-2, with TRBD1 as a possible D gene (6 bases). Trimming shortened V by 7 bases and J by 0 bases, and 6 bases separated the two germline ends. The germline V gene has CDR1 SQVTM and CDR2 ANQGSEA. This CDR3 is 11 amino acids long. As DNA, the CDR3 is TGCAGCGGACAGGCTAACTATGGCTACACCTTC. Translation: CSGQANYGYTF.

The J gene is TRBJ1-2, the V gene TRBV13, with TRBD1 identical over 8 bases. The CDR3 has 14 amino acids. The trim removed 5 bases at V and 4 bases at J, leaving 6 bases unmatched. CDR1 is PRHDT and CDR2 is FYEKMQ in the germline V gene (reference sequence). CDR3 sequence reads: CASSTWTGFYGYTF. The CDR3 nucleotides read TGTGCCAGCAGCACTTGGACAGGGTTCTATGGCTACACCTTC.

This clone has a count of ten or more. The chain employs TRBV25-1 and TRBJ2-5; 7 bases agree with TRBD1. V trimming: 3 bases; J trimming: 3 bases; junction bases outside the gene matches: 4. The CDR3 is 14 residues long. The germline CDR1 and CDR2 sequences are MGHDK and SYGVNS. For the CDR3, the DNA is TGTGCCAGCAGTGATAGAGGGGGCAAAGAGACCCAGTACTTC. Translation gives CASSDRGGKETQYF.

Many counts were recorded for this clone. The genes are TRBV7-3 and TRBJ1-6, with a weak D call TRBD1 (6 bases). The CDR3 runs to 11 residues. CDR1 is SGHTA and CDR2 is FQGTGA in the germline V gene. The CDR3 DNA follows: TGTGCACAGGGACGAGGTTCACCCCTCCACTTT. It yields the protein CAQGRGSPLHF.

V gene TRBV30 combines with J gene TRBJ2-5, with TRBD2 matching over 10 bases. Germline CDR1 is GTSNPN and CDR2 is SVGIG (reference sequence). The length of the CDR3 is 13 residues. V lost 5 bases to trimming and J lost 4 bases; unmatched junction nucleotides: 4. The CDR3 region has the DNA TGTGCCTGGTCAGCGGGGGGGGCAGAGACCCAGTACTTC. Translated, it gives CAWSAGGAETQYF. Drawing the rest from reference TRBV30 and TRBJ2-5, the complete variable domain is SQTIHQWPATLVQPVGSPLSLECTVEGTSNPNLYWYRQAAGRGLQLLFYSVGIGQISSEVPQNLSASRPQDRQFILSSKKLLLSDSGFYLCAWSAGGAETQYFGPGTRLLVL.

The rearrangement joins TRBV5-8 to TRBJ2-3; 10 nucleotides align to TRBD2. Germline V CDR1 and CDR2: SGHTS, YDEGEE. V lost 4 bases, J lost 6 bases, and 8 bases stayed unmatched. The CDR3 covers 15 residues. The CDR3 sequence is CASSVGLAEGDTQYF. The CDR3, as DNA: TGTGCCAGCAGCGTAGGACTAGCGGAAGGGGATACGCAGTATTTT.

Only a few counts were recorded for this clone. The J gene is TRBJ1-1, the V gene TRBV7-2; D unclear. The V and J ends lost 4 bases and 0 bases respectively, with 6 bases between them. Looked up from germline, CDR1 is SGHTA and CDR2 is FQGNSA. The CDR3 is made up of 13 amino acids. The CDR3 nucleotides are TGTGCCAGCAGCTCTCACATGAACACTGAAGCTTTCTTT. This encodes CASSSHMNTEAFF.

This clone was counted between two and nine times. CDR3 in DNA: TGTGCCACAACTTTAGGCGGGAGACGGGTGGAGACCCAGTACTTC. It is translated as CATTLGGRRVETQYF. This rearrangement joins TRBV12-1 to TRBJ2-5; the listed D gene, TRBD2, was not tested against the DNA. TRBV12-1 corresponds to a pseudogene. There are 15 residues in the CDR3.

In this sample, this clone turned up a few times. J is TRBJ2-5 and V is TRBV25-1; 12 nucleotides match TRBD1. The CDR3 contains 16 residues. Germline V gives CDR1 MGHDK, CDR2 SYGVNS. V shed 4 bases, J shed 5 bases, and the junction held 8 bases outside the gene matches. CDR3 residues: CASSVMGQGALETQYF. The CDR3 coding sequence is TGTGCCAGCAGTGTAATGGGACAGGGGGCGCTCGAGACCCAGTACTTC. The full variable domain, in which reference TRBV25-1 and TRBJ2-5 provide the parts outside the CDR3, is EADIYQTPRYLVIGTGKKITLECSQTMGHDKMYWYQQDPGMELHLIHYSYGVNSTEKGDLSSESTVSRIRTEHFPLTLESARPSHTSQYLCASSVMGQGALETQYFGPGTRLLVL.

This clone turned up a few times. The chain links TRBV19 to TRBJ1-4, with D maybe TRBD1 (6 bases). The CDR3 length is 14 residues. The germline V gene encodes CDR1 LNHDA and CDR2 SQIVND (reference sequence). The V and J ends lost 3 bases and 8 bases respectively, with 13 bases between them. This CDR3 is CASSIGQGPEKLFF. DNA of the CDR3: TGTGCCAGTAGTATTGGGCAGGGGCCCGAAAAACTGTTTTTT. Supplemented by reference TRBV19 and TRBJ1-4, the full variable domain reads DGGITQSPKYLFRKEGQNVTLSCEQNLNHDAMYWYRQDPGQGLRLIYYSQIVNDFQKGDIAEGYSVSREKKESFPLTVTSAQKNPTAFYLCASSIGQGPEKLFFGSGTQLSVL.

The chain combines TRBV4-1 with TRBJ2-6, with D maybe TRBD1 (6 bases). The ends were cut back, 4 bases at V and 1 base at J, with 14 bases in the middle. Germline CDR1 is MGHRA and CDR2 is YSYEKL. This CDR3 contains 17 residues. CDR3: CASSLSGAPSGANVLTF. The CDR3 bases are TGCGCCAGCAGCCTATCAGGGGCCCCATCTGGGGCCAACGTCCTGACTTTC.

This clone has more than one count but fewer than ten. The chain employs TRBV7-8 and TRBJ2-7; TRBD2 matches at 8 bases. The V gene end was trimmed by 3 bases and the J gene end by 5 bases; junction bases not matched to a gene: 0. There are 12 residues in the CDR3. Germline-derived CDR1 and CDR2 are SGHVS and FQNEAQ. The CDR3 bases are TGTGCCAGCAGCTTTAGCGGGAACGAGCAGTACTTC. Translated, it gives CASSFSGNEQYF. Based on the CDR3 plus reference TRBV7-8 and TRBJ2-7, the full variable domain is GAGVSQSPRYKVAKRGQDVALRCDPISGHVSLFWYQQALGQGPEFLTYFQNEAQLDKSGLPSDRFFAERPEGSVSTLKIQRTQQEDSAVYLCASSFSGNEQYFGPGTRLTVT.

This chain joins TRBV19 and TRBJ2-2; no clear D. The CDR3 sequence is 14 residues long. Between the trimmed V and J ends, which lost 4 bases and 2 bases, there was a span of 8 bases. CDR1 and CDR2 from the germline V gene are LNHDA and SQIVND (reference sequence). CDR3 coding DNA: TGTGCCAGTAGTACAGGCACAAACACCGGGGAGCTGTTTTTT. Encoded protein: CASSTGTNTGELFF.

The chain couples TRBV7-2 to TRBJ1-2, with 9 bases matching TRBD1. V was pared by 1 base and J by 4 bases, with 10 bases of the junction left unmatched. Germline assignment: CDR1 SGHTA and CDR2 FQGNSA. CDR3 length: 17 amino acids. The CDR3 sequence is CASSLEGPGQGPYGYTF. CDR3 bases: TGTGCCAGCAGCTTAGAAGGACCCGGACAGGGGCCCTATGGCTACACCTTC. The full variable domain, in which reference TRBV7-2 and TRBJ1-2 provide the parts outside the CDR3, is GAGVSQSPSNKVTEKGKDVELRCDPISGHTALYWYRQSLGQGLEFLIYFQGNSAPDKSGLPSDRFSAERTGGSVSTLTIQRTQQEDSAVYLCASSLEGPGQGPYGYTFGSGTRLTVV.

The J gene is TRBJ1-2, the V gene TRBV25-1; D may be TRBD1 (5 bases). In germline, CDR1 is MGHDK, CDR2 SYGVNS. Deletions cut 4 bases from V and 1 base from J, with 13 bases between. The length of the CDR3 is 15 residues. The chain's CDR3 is CASSGSGRDNYGYTF. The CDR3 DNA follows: TGTGCCAGCAGTGGCAGTGGCAGGGATAACTATGGCTACACCTTC.

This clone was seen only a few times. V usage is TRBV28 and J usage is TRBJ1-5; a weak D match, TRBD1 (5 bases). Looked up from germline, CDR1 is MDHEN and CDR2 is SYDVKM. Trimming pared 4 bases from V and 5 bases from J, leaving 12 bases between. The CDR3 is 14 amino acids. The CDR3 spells CASSSLTAYQPQHF. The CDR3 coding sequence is TGTGCCAGCAGTTCATTGACAGCATATCAGCCCCAGCATTTT.

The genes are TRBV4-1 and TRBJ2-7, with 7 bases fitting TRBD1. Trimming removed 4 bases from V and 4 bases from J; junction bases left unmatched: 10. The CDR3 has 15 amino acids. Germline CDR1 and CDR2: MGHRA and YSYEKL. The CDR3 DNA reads TGCGCCAGCAGCCCTCAAGAGGGCAGGGGGTACGAGCAGTACTTC. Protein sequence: CASSPQEGRGYEQYF.

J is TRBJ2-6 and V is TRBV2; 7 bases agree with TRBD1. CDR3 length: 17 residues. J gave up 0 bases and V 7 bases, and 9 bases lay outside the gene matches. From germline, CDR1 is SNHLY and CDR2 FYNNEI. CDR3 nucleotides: TGTGCCAGCATCCGTAGGGCAGGGGGCTCTGGGGCCAACGTCCTGACTTTC. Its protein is CASIRRAGGSGANVLTF. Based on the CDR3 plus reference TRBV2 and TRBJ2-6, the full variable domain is EPEVTQTPSHQVTQMGQEVILRCVPISNHLYFYWYRQILGQKVEFLVSFYNNEISEKSEIFDDQFSVERPDGSNFTLKIRSTKLEDSAMYFCASIRRAGGSGANVLTFGAGSRLTVL.

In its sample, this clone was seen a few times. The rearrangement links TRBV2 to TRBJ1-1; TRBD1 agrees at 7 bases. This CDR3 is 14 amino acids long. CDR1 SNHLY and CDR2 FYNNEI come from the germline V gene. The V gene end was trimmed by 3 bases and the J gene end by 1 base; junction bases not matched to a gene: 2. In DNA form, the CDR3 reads TGTGCCAGCAGTGAGAGACAGGGGAACACTGAAGCTTTCTTT. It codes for CASSERQGNTEAFF.

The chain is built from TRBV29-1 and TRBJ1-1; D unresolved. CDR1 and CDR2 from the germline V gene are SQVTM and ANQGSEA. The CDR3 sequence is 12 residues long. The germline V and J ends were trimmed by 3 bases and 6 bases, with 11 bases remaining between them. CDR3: CSVDKQRSEAFF. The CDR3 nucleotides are TGCAGCGTTGACAAGCAACGGTCTGAAGCTTTCTTT. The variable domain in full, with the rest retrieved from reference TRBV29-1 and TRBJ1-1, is SAVISQKPSRDICQRGTSLTIQCQVDSQVTMMFWYRQQPGQSLTLIATANQGSEATYESGFVIDKFPISRPNLTFSTLTVSNMSPEDSSIYLCSVDKQRSEAFFGQGTRLTVV.

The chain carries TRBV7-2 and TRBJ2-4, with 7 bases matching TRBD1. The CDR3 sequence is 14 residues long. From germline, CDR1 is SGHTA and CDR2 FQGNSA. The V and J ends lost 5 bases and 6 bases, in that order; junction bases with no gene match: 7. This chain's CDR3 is CASSQGQEVNIQYF. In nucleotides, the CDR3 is TGTGCCAGCAGCCAAGGACAGGAAGTAAACATTCAGTACTTC. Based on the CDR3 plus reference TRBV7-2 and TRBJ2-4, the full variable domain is GAGVSQSPSNKVTEKGKDVELRCDPISGHTALYWYRQSLGQGLEFLIYFQGNSAPDKSGLPSDRFSAERTGGSVSTLTIQRTQQEDSAVYLCASSQGQEVNIQYFGAGTRLSVL.

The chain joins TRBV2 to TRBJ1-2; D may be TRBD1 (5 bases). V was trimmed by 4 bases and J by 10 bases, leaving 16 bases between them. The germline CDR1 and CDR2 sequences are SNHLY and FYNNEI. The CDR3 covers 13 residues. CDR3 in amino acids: CASSGGSYSDYTF. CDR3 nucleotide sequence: TGTGCCAGCAGTGGGGGCAGTTACAGCGACTACACCTTC.

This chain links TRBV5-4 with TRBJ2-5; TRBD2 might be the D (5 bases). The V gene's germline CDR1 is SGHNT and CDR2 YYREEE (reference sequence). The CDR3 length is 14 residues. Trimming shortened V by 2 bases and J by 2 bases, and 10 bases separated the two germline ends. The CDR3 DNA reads TGTGCCAGCAGCTTCATGGGAGATCAAGAGACCCAGTACTTC. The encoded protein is CASSFMGDQETQYF.